The subject of this entry is one T cell receptor (beta chain). Its antigen is still unknown. This specimen belongs to a study of identifying expanded T cells in peripheral blood. No infections or other immune events were documented during collection. Sequenced by immunoSEQ multiplex PCR; TCRdb stores in-frame clones only, minus some. Of some 95,000 clones detected, around 85% appear once; the ten largest clones hold around 5.6%. General study points: Roughly 1.2 clones differed between technical replicates, versus roughly 17 and 20 over time. Across healthy donors, higher total template counts meant significantly greater approximately two-week count variance.

The CDR3 sequence is 14 residues long. Germline assignment: CDR1 KGHSH and CDR2 LQKENI. The V gene lost 3 bases and the J gene lost 10 bases, with 18 bases spanning the gap. This TCR was recovered from a person between 18 and 75 years old in good health. The chain combines TRBV18 with TRBJ1-1; D perhaps matches TRBD1 (5 bases). Sequencing used blood. The CDR3 sequence: CASSPAVVGQGAFF. The CDR3 DNA reads TGTGCCAGCTCACCCGCGGTGGTGGGGCAGGGAGCTTTCTTT.